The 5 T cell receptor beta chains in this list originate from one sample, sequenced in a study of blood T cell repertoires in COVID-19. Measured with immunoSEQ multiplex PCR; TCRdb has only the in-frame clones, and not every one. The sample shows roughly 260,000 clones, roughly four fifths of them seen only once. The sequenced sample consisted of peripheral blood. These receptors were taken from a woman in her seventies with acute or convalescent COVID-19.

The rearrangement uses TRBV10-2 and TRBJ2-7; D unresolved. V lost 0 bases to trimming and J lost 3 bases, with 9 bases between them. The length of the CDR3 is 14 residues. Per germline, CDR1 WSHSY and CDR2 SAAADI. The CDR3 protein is CASSESWADYEQYF. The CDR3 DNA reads TGCGCCAGCAGTGAGTCTTGGGCAGACTACGAGCAGTACTTC.

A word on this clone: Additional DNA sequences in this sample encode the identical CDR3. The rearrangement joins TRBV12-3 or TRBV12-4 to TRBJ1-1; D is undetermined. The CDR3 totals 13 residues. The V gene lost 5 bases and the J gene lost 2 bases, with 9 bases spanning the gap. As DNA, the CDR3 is TGTGCCAGCAGTCTCGCGGGTAACACTGAAGCTTTCTTT. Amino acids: CASSLAGNTEAFF.

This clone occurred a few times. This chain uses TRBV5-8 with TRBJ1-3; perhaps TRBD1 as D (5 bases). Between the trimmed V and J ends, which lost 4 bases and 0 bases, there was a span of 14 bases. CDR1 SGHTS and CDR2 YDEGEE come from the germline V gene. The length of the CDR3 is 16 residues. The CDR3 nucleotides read TGTGCCAGCAGCGCCGGGACTTCTCTCTCTGGAAACACCATATATTTT. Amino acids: CASSAGTSLSGNTIYF.

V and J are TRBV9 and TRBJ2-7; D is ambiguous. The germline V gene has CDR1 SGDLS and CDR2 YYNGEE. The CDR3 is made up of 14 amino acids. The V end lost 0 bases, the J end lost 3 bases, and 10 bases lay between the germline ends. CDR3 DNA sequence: TGTGCCAGCAGCGTAGGTCACAGTATCTACGAGCAGTACTTC. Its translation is CASSVGHSIYEQYF. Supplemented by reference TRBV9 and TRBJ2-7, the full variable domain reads DSGVTQTPKHLITATGQRVTLRCSPRSGDLSVYWYQQSLDQGLQFLIQYYNGEERAKGNILERFSAQQFPDLHSELNLSSLELGDSALYFCASSVGHSIYEQYFGPGTRLTVT.

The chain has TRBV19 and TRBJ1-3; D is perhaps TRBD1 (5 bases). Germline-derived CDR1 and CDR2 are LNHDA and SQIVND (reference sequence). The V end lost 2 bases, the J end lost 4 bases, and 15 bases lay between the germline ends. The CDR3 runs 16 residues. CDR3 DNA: TGTGCCAGTAGTATAATACTGGGGGGAACCGGAAACACCATATATTTT. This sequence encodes CASSIILGGTGNTIYF.